Described below is a single TCR beta chain sequence and its context. The antigen remains undetermined. Germline lookup yields CDR1 SGDLS and CDR2 YYNGEE. The junction had 3 bases not matched to a gene; V was cut back by 0 bases and J by 4 bases. CDR3 length: 15 residues. The investigators collected lesional scalp punch biopsies and peripheral blood from alopecia areata patients. The entry originates in a study of CD8+ T cells in alopecia areata. Findings and caveats of the study: Greater clonality was observed in lesional scalp samples, especially alopecia totalis/universalis, versus normal scalp. Alphabeta T cells residing in normal skin are also sequenced in scalp samples. Clarity of TCR sharing across patients fell short of that in mice, possibly HLA-related.

cDNA prepared by RNA extraction and subsequent reverse transcription served as the template for sequencing. The protocol was immunoSEQ multiplex PCR, while the TCRdb copy is restricted to in-frame clones and leaves out a portion. In the table there are about 110,000 clones, under 60% of which are singletons. The chain joins TRBV9 to TRBJ2-1, with 8 bases that match TRBD1. Sequencing input: NKG2D-low CD8+ T cells sorted from blood. The sequence derives from a human donor with alopecia areata. The CDR3 nucleotides are TGTGCCAGCAGCGTAGAGACAGGGGCATACAATGAGCAGTTCTTC. It specifies CASSVETGAYNEQFF.